These T cell receptor beta chains were read from a single sample in a study of control samples from healthy donors and cancer patients. This table comes from immunoSEQ multiplex PCR, and its TCRdb copy is limited to in-frame clones, with some not included. Seen here are 50,000 to 65,000 clones, 90% observed once, and the top ten hold more than 0.95%. Sample: PBMCs. All receptors derive from a woman aged 45-59 years with colorectal cancer. The CDR3 runs from the conserved cysteine through the conserved F or W. A D gene is named only where the DNA matches it firmly. Where a row states a size, it is once, few, many or the class of an expanded clone; other rows omit it.

v_gene	j_gene	abundance	d_gene	CDR3aa	CDR3nt
TRBV28	TRBJ1-1	.	TRBD1	CASSPMGQGPVGAFF	TGTGCCAGCAGCCCCATGGGACAGGGGCCGGTTGGAGCTTTCTTT
TRBV19	TRBJ1-6	.	.	CASTRQAWSVSSYNSPLHF	TGTGCCAGTACTCGACAGGCGTGGTCGGTCAGCTCCTATAATTCACCCCTCCACTTT
TRBV5-1	TRBJ1-2	.	TRBD1	CASSPAGTDYGYTF	TGCGCCAGCAGCCCGGCGGGGACAGACTATGGCTACACCTTC
TRBV9	TRBJ2-1	.	TRBD2	CASSVGLAGVENEQFF	TGTGCCAGCAGCGTGGGACTAGCGGGAGTCGAGAATGAGCAGTTCTTC
TRBV9	TRBJ2-7	.	.	CASSVDSTYEQYF	TGTGCCAGCAGCGTAGACAGTACCTACGAGCAGTACTTC
TRBV30	TRBJ1-3	.	.	CAWSGDLFEGSGNTIYF	TGTGCCTGGAGCGGGGACCTATTCGAGGGTTCTGGAAACACCATATATTTT
TRBV29-1	TRBJ2-1	.	.	CSVEDFRRGAGEQFF	TGCAGCGTTGAAGATTTTCGACGGGGCGCGGGTGAGCAGTTCTTC
TRBV6-1	TRBJ1-5	.	.	CASSESVLYNQPQHF	TGTGCCAGCAGTGAAAGTGTCCTCTACAATCAGCCCCAGCATTTT
TRBV28	TRBJ1-2	few	.	CASSLSQASNYGYTF	TGTGCCAGCAGTTTATCCCAAGCCTCTAACTATGGCTACACCTTC
TRBV2	TRBJ1-6	.	TRBD1	CASSRPGTGVTSPLHF	TGTGCCAGCAGTCGTCCCGGGACAGGAGTAACCTCACCCCTCCACTTT
TRBV18	TRBJ1-1	.	.	CASSPGVDQNTEAFF	TGTGCCAGCTCACCGGGGGTTGATCAGAACACTGAAGCTTTCTTT
TRBV19	TRBJ1-2	.	.	CASRGRGRIYGYTF	TGTGCCAGTAGGGGGAGAGGACGGATCTATGGCTACACCTTC
TRBV6-5	TRBJ1-2	.	TRBD1	CASGWSGQLYGYTF	TGTGCCAGTGGGTGGTCGGGACAGCTCTATGGCTACACCTTC
TRBV19	TRBJ1-5	.	TRBD1	CASSTTGASQPQHF	TGTGCCAGTAGTACCACAGGGGCGAGTCAGCCCCAGCATTTT
TRBV5-6	TRBJ2-1	.	.	CASSLAVGGKQFF	TGTGCCAGCAGCTTGGCCGTGGGGGGTAAGCAGTTCTTC
TRBV2	TRBJ2-3	.	.	CASSHLISTDTQYF	TGTGCCAGCAGCCATCTTATTAGCACAGATACGCAGTATTTT
TRBV12-3/TRBV12-4	TRBJ1-1	.	.	CASSFREDTEAFF	TGTGCCAGCAGTTTCAGGGAGGACACTGAAGCTTTCTTT
TRBV25-1	TRBJ2-1	.	.	CASSDTTGIAYNEQFF	TGTGCCAGCAGTGACACGACAGGTATAGCCTACAATGAGCAGTTCTTC
TRBV7-2	TRBJ1-1	.	.	CASSNGPNTEAFF	TGTGCCAGCAGCAACGGACCGAACACTGAAGCTTTCTTT
TRBV11-3	TRBJ2-1	.	TRBD2	CASATSGFSSYNEQFF	TGTGCCAGCGCCACTAGCGGATTCAGCTCCTACAATGAGCAGTTCTTC
TRBV18	TRBJ1-4	.	.	CASSPKGYRKGELFF	TGTGCCAGCTCACCTAAGGGGTATCGAAAGGGAGAACTGTTTTTT
TRBV30	TRBJ1-2	.	.	CAWRAVWGRETANYGYTF	TGTGCCTGGAGAGCTGTGTGGGGTAGGGAGACAGCTAACTATGGCTACACCTTC
TRBV19	TRBJ2-3	.	.	CASSMGADTDTQYF	TGTGCCAGTAGTATGGGGGCCGATACAGATACGCAGTATTTT
TRBV7-9	TRBJ1-2	.	.	CASSFTGRGGEANYGYTF	TGTGCCAGCAGCTTCACCGGGAGGGGGGGCGAGGCTAACTATGGCTACACCTTC
TRBV9	TRBJ2-3	.	.	CASSELGRDSYTDTQYF	TGTGCCAGCAGCGAGTTGGGCCGGGACTCGTACACAGATACGCAGTATTTT
TRBV19	TRBJ2-3	once	.	CASSPAAVQLTQYF	TGTGCCAGTAGCCCGGCGGCTGTACAGCTTACGCAGTATTTT
TRBV27	TRBJ1-3	.	TRBD1	CASSLRIGQGGNTIYF	TGTGCCAGCAGTTTACGGATTGGACAGGGGGGAAACACCATATATTTT
TRBV5-1	TRBJ2-4	few	.	CASSPQTGTNIQYF	TGCGCCAGCAGCCCCCAAACGGGGACAAACATTCAGTACTTC
TRBV18	TRBJ2-1	.	.	CASSSTSSKGGEQFF	TGTGCCAGCTCATCGACTAGCTCCAAAGGGGGTGAGCAGTTCTTC
TRBV6-2/TRBV6-3	TRBJ2-5	once	TRBD2	CASSYSTSGAFSETQYF	TGTGCCAGCAGTTACTCGACCAGCGGGGCCTTTAGTGAGACCCAGTACTTC
TRBV19	TRBJ2-6	.	.	CASSIPYSGANVLTF	TGTGCCAGTAGTATACCATACTCTGGGGCCAACGTCCTGACTTTC
TRBV28	TRBJ2-2	.	.	CASSLVDSTGELFF	TGTGCCAGCAGTTTAGTTGACAGCACCGGGGAGCTGTTTTTT
TRBV19	TRBJ2-6	.	.	CASSIDGLGISGANVLTF	TGTGCCAGTAGTATAGATGGCTTGGGCATCTCTGGGGCCAACGTCCTGACTTTC
TRBV5-6	TRBJ1-2	.	.	CASSFDSLSIYGYTF	TGTGCCAGCAGCTTCGACAGTCTATCCATCTATGGCTACACCTTC
TRBV5-4	TRBJ1-1	.	.	CASSSLGHLNTEAFF	TGTGCCAGCAGCTCCTTGGGACACTTGAACACTGAAGCTTTCTTT
TRBV18	TRBJ1-4	.	.	CASSPGRDEKLFF	TGTGCCAGCTCACCAGGGAGGGATGAAAAACTGTTTTTT
TRBV21-1	TRBJ2-1	.	.	CASSGRLAGEHNEQFF	TGTGCCAGCAGCGGCCGACTAGCGGGAGAACACAATGAGCAGTTCTTC
TRBV19	TRBJ2-3	.	.	CASSSWTDTDTQYF	TGTGCCAGTAGTAGCTGGACGGACACAGATACGCAGTATTTT
TRBV28	TRBJ1-4	.	TRBD1	CASSSGQSNEKLFF	TGTGCCAGCAGTTCGGGACAGAGTAATGAAAAACTGTTTTTT
TRBV19	TRBJ1-1	.	.	CASSPLDRQTEAFF	TGTGCCAGTAGTCCGCTGGACCGGCAAACTGAAGCTTTCTTT
TRBV2	TRBJ1-5	.	TRBD1	CASSVAGRGGSNQPQHF	TGTGCCAGCAGTGTGGCGGGCAGGGGGGGAAGCAATCAGCCCCAGCATTTT
TRBV19	TRBJ2-7	.	TRBD2	CASSIGRLAGAYEQYF	TGTGCCAGTAGTATAGGCCGGCTAGCGGGAGCGTACGAGCAGTACTTC
TRBV3-1/TRBV3-2	TRBJ1-5	.	.	CASSPRATNQPQHF	TGTGCCAGCAGCCCTCGAGCAACTAATCAGCCCCAGCATTTT
TRBV7-2	TRBJ2-5	.	.	CASSLWVQETQYF	TGTGCCAGCAGCTTATGGGTACAAGAGACCCAGTACTTC
TRBV9	TRBJ1-4	.	.	CASSVGGRGDEKLFF	TGTGCCAGCAGCGTAGGGGGCAGGGGAGATGAAAAACTGTTTTTT
TRBV6-5	TRBJ1-2	.	TRBD1	CASSYGTGGYGYTF	TGTGCCAGCAGTTACGGGACAGGGGGTTATGGCTACACCTTC
TRBV28	TRBJ2-5	.	.	CASGRGETQYF	TGTGCCAGCGGAAGGGGGGAGACCCAGTACTTC
TRBV19	TRBJ1-1	.	.	CASNKHQVGTEAFF	TGTGCCAGTAATAAACACCAGGTGGGAACTGAAGCTTTCTTT
TRBV12-5	TRBJ1-3	once	.	CASGPDLIGNTIYF	TGTGCTAGTGGCCCAGATCTCATTGGAAACACCATATATTTT
TRBV5-1	TRBJ2-7	.	.	CASSLTRPLEQYF	TGCGCCAGCAGTCTGACCCGCCCCCTCGAGCAGTACTTC
TRBV5-5	TRBJ1-1	.	.	CASSLIREPGTEAFF	TGTGCCAGCAGCTTGATTCGGGAGCCGGGCACTGAAGCTTTCTTT
TRBV6-5	TRBJ1-1	once	.	CASNLEKGNTEAFF	TGTGCCAGCAACCTCGAAAAGGGGAACACTGAAGCTTTCTTT
TRBV3-1/TRBV3-2	TRBJ2-3	.	.	CASSRALSGSTDTQYF	TGTGCCAGCAGCCGAGCCTTAAGCGGGAGCACAGATACGCAGTATTTT
TRBV10-3	TRBJ1-5	.	.	CAISGGRDQPQHF	TGTGCCATCAGTGGGGGCAGGGACCAGCCCCAGCATTTT
TRBV6-5	TRBJ1-2	.	.	CASSYDQGAYGYTF	TGTGCCAGCAGTTACGATCAGGGAGCCTATGGCTACACCTTC
TRBV11-2	TRBJ2-7	once	TRBD1	CASSLVVTGVAYEQYF	TGTGCCAGCAGCTTAGTAGTCACAGGGGTGGCCTACGAGCAGTACTTC
TRBV6-5	TRBJ1-2	.	TRBD1	CAGTTGVGGYGYTF	TGTGCCGGAACAACAGGGGTCGGGGGGTATGGCTACACCTTC
TRBV10-3	TRBJ1-3	.	.	CAISETTGSSGNTIYF	TGTGCCATCAGTGAAACCACAGGGAGCTCTGGAAACACCATATATTTT
TRBV9	TRBJ2-3	.	TRBD2	CASSVTSGITPDTQYF	TGTGCCAGCAGCGTCACTAGCGGGATCACGCCAGATACGCAGTATTTT